A selection of T cell receptor beta chains follows, all from one sample in a study of blood T cell repertoires in COVID-19. The table came from immunoSEQ multiplex PCR; TCRdb's copy has only in-frame clones and leaves some out. The sample shows approximately 120,000 clones, around 83% of them seen only once. Sequenced: peripheral blood. The receptors here all came from a human donor in a cohort sampled during active COVID-19. Both conserved end residues are part of each CDR3. A D gene is named only where the DNA matches it firmly. Size is stated for part of the rows, as once, few or many counts, or as a class when the clone is expanded.

D gene: NA; J gene: TRBJ2-3; clone size: NA; V gene: TRBV19; CDR3 DNA: TGTGCCAGTAGTACAACAATCTGGACAGATACGCAGTATTTT; CDR3 protein: CASSTTIWTDTQYF
D gene: NA; J gene: TRBJ2-5; clone size: NA; V gene: TRBV2; CDR3 DNA: TGTGCCAGCAGTGTTGAGGCTAGTCTCCAAGAGACCCAGTACTTC; CDR3 protein: CASSVEASLQETQYF
D gene: NA; J gene: TRBJ2-1; clone size: NA; V gene: TRBV4-3; CDR3 DNA: TGCGCCAGCAGCCAAGATCCCAGGGCCAACAATGAGCAGTTCTTC; CDR3 protein: CASSQDPRANNEQFF
D gene: NA; J gene: TRBJ1-2; clone size: NA; V gene: TRBV10-3; CDR3 DNA: TGTGCCATCAGGGGGACACCTACGAATACTGGCTACACCTTC; CDR3 protein: CAIRGTPTNTGYTF
D gene: NA; J gene: TRBJ1-3; clone size: once; V gene: TRBV7-8; CDR3 DNA: TGTGCCAGCAGCTTAGCGGCCAGGCTGATCTCTGGAAACACCATATATTTT; CDR3 protein: CASSLAARLISGNTIYF
D gene: NA; J gene: TRBJ1-2; clone size: few; V gene: TRBV7-8; CDR3 DNA: TGTGCCAGCAGCTTGTACTCTCACCCTCACTATGGCTACACCTTC; CDR3 protein: CASSLYSHPHYGYTF
D gene: NA; J gene: TRBJ2-7; clone size: NA; V gene: TRBV6-2/TRBV6-3; CDR3 DNA: TGTGCCAGCAGTATCGTCTACGAGCAGTACTTC; CDR3 protein: CASSIVYEQYF
D gene: NA; J gene: TRBJ1-2; clone size: once; V gene: TRBV6-1; CDR3 DNA: TGTGCCAGCAGTGAAGGTTGGAGGATTGGTGGCTACACCTTC; CDR3 protein: CASSEGWRIGGYTF
D gene: TRBD1; J gene: TRBJ1-4; clone size: NA; V gene: TRBV5-1; CDR3 DNA: TGCGCCAGCTCACCGACAGGGACTAATGAAAAACTGTTTTTT; CDR3 protein: CASSPTGTNEKLFF
D gene: TRBD2; J gene: TRBJ2-3; clone size: NA; V gene: TRBV2; CDR3 DNA: TGTGCCAGCAGTGAGGGCGGGAGGACAGATACGCAGTATTTT; CDR3 protein: CASSEGGRTDTQYF
D gene: NA; J gene: TRBJ1-4; clone size: NA; V gene: TRBV7-9; CDR3 DNA: TGTGCCAGCAACCCGGGCTCGGAGGTTGAGGAGGGTGAAAAACTGTTTTTT; CDR3 protein: CASNPGSEVEEGEKLFF
D gene: TRBD2; J gene: TRBJ2-1; clone size: NA; V gene: TRBV3-1/TRBV3-2; CDR3 DNA: TGTGCCAGCAGCCAAGATCCCATTAGCGGGAGGGAGCAGTTCTTC; CDR3 protein: CASSQDPISGREQFF
D gene: TRBD1; J gene: TRBJ1-2; clone size: once; V gene: TRBV11-2; CDR3 DNA: TGTGCCAGCACCAATCAAAGGACAGGGACGGAAAGGAACACCTTC; CDR3 protein: CASTNQRTGTERNTF
D gene: TRBD2; J gene: TRBJ2-5; clone size: NA; V gene: TRBV5-4; CDR3 DNA: TGTGCCAGCAGCTCAATTATTGGACTAGCGCAGGAGACCCAGTACTTC; CDR3 protein: CASSSIIGLAQETQYF
D gene: TRBD1; J gene: TRBJ1-1; clone size: NA; V gene: TRBV5-1; CDR3 DNA: TGCGCCAGCGGGACAGCGAACATGAACACTGAAGCTTTCTTT; CDR3 protein: CASGTANMNTEAFF
D gene: NA; J gene: TRBJ1-6; clone size: NA; V gene: TRBV28; CDR3 DNA: TGTGCCAGCAGACTGTGGGGGGAGAAAAATTCACCCCTCCACTTT; CDR3 protein: CASRLWGEKNSPLHF
D gene: NA; J gene: TRBJ1-4; clone size: NA; V gene: TRBV7-9; CDR3 DNA: TGTGCCAGCAGCTTAGCCGCGGGGAAACTGTTTTTT; CDR3 protein: CASSLAAGKLFF
D gene: NA; J gene: TRBJ1-1; clone size: NA; V gene: TRBV5-4; CDR3 DNA: TGTGCCAGCAGCCTGAGGCCGGCTGAAGCTTTCTTT; CDR3 protein: CASSLRPAEAFF
D gene: TRBD1; J gene: TRBJ1-2; clone size: NA; V gene: TRBV5-6; CDR3 DNA: TGTGCCAGCAGCCCGGGACAGGGGGCGTACGGCTACACCTTC; CDR3 protein: CASSPGQGAYGYTF
D gene: NA; J gene: TRBJ2-1; clone size: NA; V gene: TRBV24-1; CDR3 DNA: TGTGCCACCAGTGAACCAGGAGGTTACAATGAGCAGTTCTTC; CDR3 protein: CATSEPGGYNEQFF
D gene: NA; J gene: TRBJ2-2; clone size: NA; V gene: TRBV10-2; CDR3 DNA: TGCGCCAGCAGGCCCTTTGGAGCGGGGAACACCGGGGAGCTGTTTTTT; CDR3 protein: CASRPFGAGNTGELFF
D gene: NA; J gene: TRBJ2-6; clone size: NA; V gene: TRBV7-2; CDR3 DNA: TGTGCCAGCAGCTTAGGGGGGGTGGCCAACGTCCTGACTTTC; CDR3 protein: CASSLGGVANVLTF
D gene: NA; J gene: TRBJ2-2; clone size: once; V gene: TRBV7-2; CDR3 DNA: TGTGCCAGCAGCCCTCAGGGGGGAGCCACCGGGGAGCTGTTTTTT; CDR3 protein: CASSPQGGATGELFF
D gene: NA; J gene: TRBJ2-5; clone size: NA; V gene: TRBV7-7; CDR3 DNA: TGTGCCAGCAGCTCCCTCCCTAGCCTCAAAGAGACCCAGTACTTC; CDR3 protein: CASSSLPSLKETQYF
D gene: NA; J gene: TRBJ1-6; clone size: once; V gene: TRBV28; CDR3 DNA: TGTGCCAGCAGACCTCAGGGCTATAATTCACCCCTCCACTTT; CDR3 protein: CASRPQGYNSPLHF
D gene: TRBD1; J gene: TRBJ2-5; clone size: NA; V gene: TRBV6-2/TRBV6-3; CDR3 DNA: TGTGCCAGCAGTTACTTGGGTCCGACAGGGGGAGAGACCCAGTACTTC; CDR3 protein: CASSYLGPTGGETQYF
D gene: NA; J gene: TRBJ1-4; clone size: NA; V gene: TRBV9; CDR3 DNA: TGTGCCAGCAGCGTATCGGGGTCAACTAATGAAAAACTGTTTTTT; CDR3 protein: CASSVSGSTNEKLFF
D gene: NA; J gene: TRBJ1-2; clone size: NA; V gene: TRBV7-2; CDR3 DNA: TGTGCCAGCAGCTTATCAGGGATGGCAGGGGAAGGCTACACCTTC; CDR3 protein: CASSLSGMAGEGYTF
D gene: NA; J gene: TRBJ2-4; clone size: NA; V gene: TRBV27; CDR3 DNA: TGTGCCAGCAGCGGTGTTCGGGGTACAAACATTCAGTACTTC; CDR3 protein: CASSGVRGTNIQYF
D gene: TRBD1; J gene: TRBJ2-1; clone size: NA; V gene: TRBV24-1; CDR3 DNA: TGTGCCACCAGTGAGGGACAGTCGAGGAATGAGCAGTTCTTC; CDR3 protein: CATSEGQSRNEQFF
D gene: NA; J gene: TRBJ2-5; clone size: NA; V gene: TRBV27; CDR3 DNA: TGTGCCAGCAGTCCCCAGGGGCGACAAGAGGAGACCCAGTACTTC; CDR3 protein: CASSPQGRQEETQYF
D gene: NA; J gene: TRBJ2-2; clone size: NA; V gene: TRBV30; CDR3 DNA: TGTGCCTGGAGTGTACAGGGCGGAACCGGGGAGCTGTTTTTT; CDR3 protein: CAWSVQGGTGELFF
D gene: NA; J gene: TRBJ2-1; clone size: NA; V gene: TRBV12-5; CDR3 DNA: TGTGCTAGTGGTCCCTCTGGGGGGAATTGGGATGAGCAGTTCTTC; CDR3 protein: CASGPSGGNWDEQFF
D gene: TRBD2; J gene: TRBJ2-1; clone size: NA; V gene: TRBV6-2/TRBV6-3; CDR3 DNA: TGTGCCAGCAGTCCCGGGACTAGCGGGAGGGGCCCCCATGGTGAGCAGTTCTTC; CDR3 protein: CASSPGTSGRGPHGEQFF
D gene: NA; J gene: TRBJ1-6; clone size: once; V gene: TRBV9; CDR3 DNA: TGTGCCAGCAGCGTAGAACAGAGAAGCTCACCCCTCCACTTT; CDR3 protein: CASSVEQRSSPLHF
D gene: TRBD1; J gene: TRBJ1-1; clone size: NA; V gene: TRBV9; CDR3 DNA: TGTGCCAGCAGCTCCCGGGACAGAGGGAACACTGAAGCTTTCTTT; CDR3 protein: CASSSRDRGNTEAFF
D gene: NA; J gene: TRBJ1-4; clone size: once; V gene: TRBV5-1; CDR3 DNA: TGCGCCAGCAGCTTGGGACAGTATAATGAAAAACTGTTTTTT; CDR3 protein: CASSLGQYNEKLFF
D gene: TRBD2; J gene: TRBJ2-1; clone size: NA; V gene: TRBV18; CDR3 DNA: TGTGCCAGCTCACCACCGGGACTAGCGGTCGGGAATGAGCAGTTCTTC; CDR3 protein: CASSPPGLAVGNEQFF
D gene: TRBD2; J gene: TRBJ2-1; clone size: few; V gene: TRBV11-3; CDR3 DNA: TGTGCCAGCAGCTTGGGCGGGAGGGCCGCTGAGCAGTTCTTC; CDR3 protein: CASSLGGRAAEQFF
D gene: NA; J gene: TRBJ1-2; clone size: NA; V gene: TRBV30; CDR3 DNA: TGTGCCTGGAGTGGGGGAGACTATGGCTACACCTTC; CDR3 protein: CAWSGGDYGYTF
D gene: NA; J gene: TRBJ2-1; clone size: NA; V gene: TRBV11-3; CDR3 DNA: TGTGCCAGCAGCTTAACAACCGGGACATGGTCCTACAATGAGCAGTTCTTC; CDR3 protein: CASSLTTGTWSYNEQFF
D gene: NA; J gene: TRBJ2-3; clone size: NA; V gene: TRBV10-3; CDR3 DNA: TGTGCCATCAGTATCCCGGGGCAGGGGAAACCTTTCACAGATACGCAGTATTTT; CDR3 protein: CAISIPGQGKPFTDTQYF
D gene: NA; J gene: TRBJ1-1; clone size: NA; V gene: TRBV30; CDR3 DNA: TGTGCCCGAATGCGTGAGAACACTGAAGCTTTCTTT; CDR3 protein: CARMRENTEAFF
D gene: TRBD1; J gene: TRBJ1-6; clone size: many; V gene: TRBV3-1/TRBV3-2; CDR3 DNA: TGTGCCAGCAGCCAAGGGGACAGGGGGAGTTCACCCCTCCACTTT; CDR3 protein: CASSQGDRGSSPLHF
D gene: TRBD1; J gene: TRBJ1-1; clone size: few; V gene: TRBV2; CDR3 DNA: TGTGCCAGCAAACGGACAGGGACGAACACTGAAGCTTTCTTT; CDR3 protein: CASKRTGTNTEAFF
D gene: NA; J gene: TRBJ1-5; clone size: NA; V gene: TRBV4-1; CDR3 DNA: TGCGCCAGCAGCCAAGATGAAAACAACTGGCAGGTTTCCCAGCCCCAGCATTTT; CDR3 protein: CASSQDENNWQVSQPQHF
D gene: NA; J gene: TRBJ1-2; clone size: NA; V gene: TRBV5-1; CDR3 DNA: TGCGCCAGCAGCTTGGAAGGGGGAACCCCCTACACCTTC; CDR3 protein: CASSLEGGTPYTF
D gene: TRBD1; J gene: TRBJ2-1; clone size: NA; V gene: TRBV7-9; CDR3 DNA: TGTGCCAGCAGCTTAGCGCCCGGACAGGGGTTTTACAATGAGCAGTTCTTC; CDR3 protein: CASSLAPGQGFYNEQFF
D gene: TRBD2; J gene: TRBJ2-3; clone size: NA; V gene: TRBV30; CDR3 DNA: TGTGCCTGGAGTGTAAACGATTATTCTAGCGGTAGGCCGCAGTATTTT; CDR3 protein: CAWSVNDYSSGRPQYF
D gene: NA; J gene: TRBJ2-3; clone size: once; V gene: TRBV14; CDR3 DNA: TGTGCCAGCAGCCAAGTCTCCTGGGAAGCGGTTCTCACAGATACGCAGTATTTT; CDR3 protein: CASSQVSWEAVLTDTQYF
D gene: NA; J gene: TRBJ1-6; clone size: NA; V gene: TRBV6-5; CDR3 DNA: TGTGCCAGCTCCCCGGGAGGGGGGGGCTCACCCCTCCACTTT; CDR3 protein: CASSPGGGGSPLHF
D gene: NA; J gene: TRBJ2-5; clone size: NA; V gene: TRBV18; CDR3 DNA: TGTGCCAGCTCACCCGGGGGTAGCGCGATACAAGAGACCCAGTACTTC; CDR3 protein: CASSPGGSAIQETQYF